One and the same sample provided the 15 T cell receptor beta chains below, sequenced in a study of read filtering for tumor transcriptome and immune sequencing. This library used about 360 ng RNA and molecular barcoded adaptors spanning alpha/delta and beta/gamma chains. One entry per CDR3 protein results from TCRdb running MiXCR on the reads. The sample holds 39,000 or so distinct CDR3 sequences, around an eighth seen once. Sequencing was done on a sample of a population of CD138-negative cells sorted from bone marrow. These TCRs come from a donor at least 40 years old with multiple myeloma.

This clonotype has a count of ten or more. V usage is TRBV28 and J usage is TRBJ1-5, with 7 nucleotides matching TRBD1. The germline gives CDR1 MDHEN, CDR2 SYDVKM. This CDR3 spans 15 amino acids. Trimming removed 2 bases from V and 6 bases from J; junction bases left unmatched: 7. As DNA, the CDR3 is TGTGCCAGCAGTTTAAAGCGGACAGGCTTTCAGCCCCAGCATTTT. It encodes CASSLKRTGFQPQHF. The full variable domain, completed using reference TRBV28 and TRBJ1-5, is DVKVTQSSRYLVKRTGEKVFLECVQDMDHENMFWYRQDPGLGLRLIYFSYDVKMKEKGDIPEGYSVSREKKERFSLILESASTNQTSMYLCASSLKRTGFQPQHFGDGTRLSIL.

This clonotype showed up many times. The chain has TRBV20-1 and TRBJ2-3; 14 positions agree with TRBD2. The junction had 4 bases not matched to a gene; V was cut back by 3 bases and J by 5 bases. The CDR3 loop spans 15 amino acids. Germline CDR1 and CDR2: DFQATT and SNEGSKA (reference sequence). This chain's CDR3 is CSARTSGRGGDTQYF. The CDR3, as DNA: TGCAGTGCTAGGACTAGCGGGAGGGGAGGAGATACGCAGTATTTT.

This clonotype was found many times. The J gene is TRBJ2-4, the V gene TRBV6-2 or TRBV6-3; D is tentatively TRBD1 or TRBD2 (5 bases each). Germline loops: CDR1 MNHEY, CDR2 SVGEGT. Trimming took off 2 bases at V and 0 bases at J, with 14 bases between the two ends. This CDR3 contains 17 residues. The CDR3 DNA sequence: TGTGCCAGCAGTTACCGACGGGACCGTATAGCCAAAAACATTCAGTACTTC. Its protein product is CASSYRRDRIAKNIQYF.

Note on this clonotype: This may be a read error, as it is one base from a much larger clone. The rearrangement uses TRBV7-9 and TRBJ2-1, with TRBD2 as a possible D gene (5 bases). CDR1 and CDR2 from the germline V gene are SEHNR and FQNEAQ (reference sequence). There are 15 residues in the CDR3. The V and J ends lost 3 bases and 4 bases respectively, with 13 bases between them. CDR3 amino acids: CASSFRGSVYNEQFF. The CDR3 DNA reads TGTGCCAGCAGCTTTAGAGGGAGCGTGTACAATGAGCAGTTCTTC.

As regards this clonotype: The conserved final phenylalanine or tryptophan is absent from the CDR3, which likely points to a read error. The chain links TRBV15 to TRBJ2-2; TRBD2 matches at 11 bases. The V gene end was trimmed by 0 bases and the J gene end by 4 bases; junction bases not matched to a gene: 16. CDR1 is LNHNV, CDR2 YYDKDF, per germline (reference sequence). This CDR3 spans 21 amino acids. CDR3 protein: CATSRDVTGEPGLAATGELFS. CDR3 bases: TGTGCCACCAGCAGAGATGTGACAGGGGAACCGGGACTAGCGGCCACCGGGGAGCTGTTTTCT.

Many counts were recorded for this clonotype. The chain carries TRBV7-2 and TRBJ2-5, with 7 positions matching TRBD2. J lost 5 bases, V lost 3 bases, and 3 bases had no gene match. Germline V lookup: CDR1 SGHTA, CDR2 FQGNSA. The CDR3 has 13 residues. CDR3 protein: CASSFAGEETQYF. CDR3 DNA sequence: TGTGCCAGCAGCTTTGCGGGAGAGGAGACCCAGTACTTC.

The sample holds one count of this clonotype. The rearrangement uses TRBV20-1 and TRBJ1-5; maybe TRBD1 (5 bases). This CDR3 comprises 14 residues. V gave up 5 bases and J gave up 5 bases, with 16 bases separating them. Germline loops: CDR1 DFQATT, CDR2 SNEGSKA (reference sequence). The CDR3 protein is CSAEAPVGDQPQHF. CDR3 DNA sequence: TGCAGTGCTGAGGCTCCGGTAGGGGATCAGCCCCAGCATTTT.

The chain has TRBV7-9 and TRBJ2-1; D remains ambiguous. Trimming cost V 1 base and J 0 bases, with 7 bases left between them. CDR3 size: 15 residues. Germline V gene lookup returns CDR1 SEHNR and CDR2 FQNEAQ (reference sequence). DNA for the CDR3: TGTGCCAGCAGCTTAGGATCGGGCTCCTACAATGAGCAGTTCTTC. It is translated as CASSLGSGSYNEQFF.

The V and J genes are TRBV14 and TRBJ2-5, with TRBD1 matching over 7 bases. CDR3 length equals 15 residues. Germline values: CDR1 SGHDN, CDR2 FVKESK. Germline trimming cut 4 bases from V and 4 bases from J; bases unmatched to any gene: 9. The CDR3 nucleotides are TGTGCCAGCAGCCCCCAGCAGACAGGGAGAGAGACCCAGTACTTC. Its protein product is CASSPQQTGRETQYF.

This clonotype appeared many times. The chain couples TRBV20-1 to TRBJ2-7; D is unresolved. Trimming left V 7 bases short and J 3 bases short, with 13 bases between. The CDR3 has 12 residues. Per germline, CDR1 DFQATT and CDR2 SNEGSKA (reference sequence). The DNA of the CDR3 is TGCAGTGTTCCGACTTCCGTCTACGAGCAGTACTTC. This sequence encodes CSVPTSVYEQYF.

This clonotype showed up many times. This rearrangement joins TRBV7-8 to TRBJ1-5; perhaps TRBD1 as D (6 bases). Germline loops: CDR1 SGHVS, CDR2 FQNEAQ. The CDR3 sequence is 13 residues long. Trimming pared 5 bases from V and 7 bases from J, leaving 12 bases between. The CDR3 region has the DNA TGTGCCAGCAGCGGGGACATGACACAGCCCCAGCATTTT. Translating it yields CASSGDMTQPQHF.

Many counts were recorded for this clonotype. The chain couples TRBV29-1 to TRBJ2-7, with 11 bases lining up with TRBD2. This CDR3 spans 13 amino acids. Looked up from germline, CDR1 is SQVTM and CDR2 is ANQGSEA. V lost 1 base, J lost 7 bases, and 3 bases stayed unmatched. The CDR3 nucleotides are TGCAGCGTTGAAGTAGCGGGAGGGCCGGAGCAGTACTTC. It yields the protein CSVEVAGGPEQYF.

This clonotype came up many times. The chain joins TRBV20-1 to TRBJ1-5; D unclear. Germline loops: CDR1 DFQATT, CDR2 SNEGSKA (reference sequence). The CDR3 covers 11 residues. Trimming pared 0 bases from V and 6 bases from J, leaving 3 bases between. The CDR3 reads CSAREGQPQHF. CDR3 bases: TGCAGTGCTAGAGAGGGTCAGCCCCAGCATTTT.

The chain couples TRBV29-1 to TRBJ2-7, with D unresolved. This CDR3 has 12 residues. Trimming pared 6 bases from V and 6 bases from J, leaving 15 bases between. Germline CDR1 reads SQVTM; CDR2 reads ANQGSEA. As DNA, the CDR3 is TGCAGCGTCCTTGGGAACCAGTTCGAGCAGTACTTC. This codes for CSVLGNQFEQYF.

About this clonotype: This may arise from a read error, as a much more abundant clone is one base away. Here the CDR3 reads CVSSYSLLTASYEQYF. The CDR3 region has the DNA TGTGTCAGCAGTTACTCTCTCCTGACGGCGTCCTACGAGCAGTACTTC. J is TRBJ2-7 and V is TRBV6-2 or TRBV6-3; D call uncertain. The CDR3 spans 16 residues. Germline V CDR1 and CDR2: MNHEY, SVGEGT.